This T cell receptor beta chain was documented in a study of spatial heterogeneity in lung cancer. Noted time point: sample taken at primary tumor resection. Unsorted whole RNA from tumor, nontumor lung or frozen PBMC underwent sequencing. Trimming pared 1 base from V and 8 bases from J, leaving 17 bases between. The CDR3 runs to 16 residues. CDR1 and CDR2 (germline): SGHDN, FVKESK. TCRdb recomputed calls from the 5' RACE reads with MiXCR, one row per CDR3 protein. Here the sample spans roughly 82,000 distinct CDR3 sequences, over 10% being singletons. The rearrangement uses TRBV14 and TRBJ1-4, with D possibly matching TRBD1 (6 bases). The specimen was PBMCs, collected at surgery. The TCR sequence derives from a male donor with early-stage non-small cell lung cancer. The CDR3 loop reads CASSQGGGPEQEKLFF. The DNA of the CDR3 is TGTGCCAGCAGCCAAGGAGGGGGGCCGGAGCAGGAAAAACTGTTTTTT.